This TCR beta chain stems from a study of graft-versus-host responses after intestinal transplantation. The overall study: Multivisceral, liver-intestinal, or isolated intestinal transplants were performed in recipients. Anti-thymocyte globulin induction was given to all recipients, followed by tacrolimus and steroids for three to four years.

Whole-study results and caveats: Recipient marrow contained GvH clones, some of which appeared first in ileum or blood. Early declines in HvG clones that occurred post-transplant were associated with peak circulating GvH clone levels.

Points on this clone: Its specificity is unknown.

Clones were sequenced by immunoSEQ multiplex PCR, and TCRdb holds only the in-frame ones, with some missing. The sample records 95,000 to 110,000 clones, roughly 87% being singletons. V was trimmed by 4 bases and J by 5 bases, leaving 13 bases between them. Germline CDR1 is SGHTA and CDR2 is FQGNSA. The CDR3 has 14 amino acids. This chain links TRBV7-2 with TRBJ2-3, with a possible D match to TRBD2 (6 bases). This specimen consisted of unstimulated CD4+ T cells sorted from spleen or lymph node cells, obtained before intestinal transplant. This sequence was found in a human donor who received an intestinal transplant. The CDR3 reads CASSSSGPEDTQYF. Written as DNA, the CDR3 is TGTGCCAGCAGCTCAAGCGGGCCTGAAGATACGCAGTATTTT.